A single T cell receptor (beta chain) is shown here with its context. It has no known antigen specificity. There are no base qualities to consult, and no much larger clone falls within one base. The immunoSEQ Assay, a bias-controlled multiplex PCR, was used to amplify TCRbeta CDR3 regions from genomic DNA. In the authors' own workflow: The number of nucleated cells in each sample was estimated by amplification of reference gene primers within the assay. To quantify the absolute abundance of each unique TCRbeta CDR3 rearrangement, sequence reads were collapsed and filtered. For each sample, productive Simpson clonality was calculated as the square root of Simpson's diversity index over productive rearrangements. The table comes from immuneACCESS by way of TCRdb, which keeps in-frame sequences with V and J called. Part of the clones is missing from these tables; in studies checked, under half for an unresolved V gene and the rest for unknown reasons. The DNA was the basis for D and trimming; V, J and clone size are from that table. The sample includes 150,000 to 200,000 clones, with roughly 89% observed a single time. The ten largest account for 0.88% of the sample.

This sample is part of a study of blood T cell repertoires in COVID-19 (dated by TCRdb to 2018 to 2020). Regarding the study in general: Samples covering the acute and convalescent phases of COVID-19 were provided by collaborators in the United States, Italy and Spain. Where available, HLA class I and class II types were taken from metadata supplied by the sample provider and were not determined by assay-based typing. The repertoires were released in a freely available public database intended as a resource for research on the immune response to SARS-CoV-2. The dataset comprised deeply sampled blood TCRbeta repertoires from subjects exposed to, actively infected with, or recovered from COVID-19. Samples came from the ongoing ImmuneRACE study (first 160 participants) plus 1,254 subjects from 6 global collaborators. The prospective study material was composed of cDNA or gDNA derived from T cells, B-cell-depleted T cells, or PBMCs. A de-identified subject ID, COVID-19 status, age in years and sex were almost always included in the sample metadata. Results and caveats for the whole study, not just this receptor: How much clinical and demographic metadata was included differed by source and by participant, and the metadata was provided uncurated.

From V the trimming removes 3 bases and from J it removes 2 bases, while the gene matches leave 3 bases of the junction unaccounted for. The CDR3 spans 16 residues, from the cysteine through the phenylalanine. Just the 48-base CDR3 DNA is kept, in frame starting at base 1. For CDR1 and CDR2, the germline V gene (reference sequence) lists MNHEY and SMNVEV. A second Seattle source provided samples from volunteer blood donors who had recovered from COVID-19. The collaborating institutions used their own protocols to collect whole blood in K2EDTA tubes. For TCRbeta analysis, collaborators shipped samples as frozen whole blood, isolated PBMCs, or DNA extracted from either of those sample types.

The sequence was obtained from a woman between 18 and 30 years old who had recovered from COVID-19. The rearrangement combines TRBV27 with TRBJ2-1; 11 bases in the junction line up with TRBD2. Sequenced material: peripheral blood. Here is the DNA: TGTGCCAGCAGTTTGTCTAGCGGGGGGCCCTACAATGAGCAGTTCTTC. Its protein is CASSLSSGGPYNEQFF.